These T cell receptor beta chains were read from a single sample in a study of tumor-infiltrating lymphocytes in primary liver carcinoma. TCRdb re-analysed the multiplex PCR reads in MiXCR, keeping a single row per CDR3 protein. The data contain more than 95,000 distinct CDR3 sequences, roughly 80% of them singletons. Sequenced sample: liver tumor tissue from sampling region 3. The receptors originated from a man aged 40-49 years with primary liver carcinoma and hepatitis B virus infection. CDR3s include the opening cysteine and the closing phenylalanine or tryptophan. A D gene is named only where the DNA matches it firmly. Expanded clones get a size class; other rows say once, few or many, or leave the size out.

CDR3	DNA	size	V	D	J
CASSLREVAYNVQFF	TGTGCCAGCAGTCTGCGGGAGGTCGCCTACAATGTGCAGTTCTTC	.	TRBV6-5	TRBD2	TRBJ2-1
CASSRRDTHYF	TGTGCCAGCAGTCGCAGAGATACGCATTATTTT	.	TRBV12-3/TRBV12-4	.	TRBJ2-3
CASINTGISSLRF	TGTGCCAGCATTAATACAGGAATTTCATCCCTCCGCTTT	.	TRBV6-6	.	TRBJ1-6
CASSLNPGAKQYF	TGTGCCAGCAGCTTGAACCCTGGCGCTAAGCAGTACTTC	.	TRBV11-2	.	TRBJ2-7
CAISYTGGTGRPYNKQFF	TGTGCCATCAGTTACACAGGGGGCACGGGCCGCCCCTACAATAAGCAGTTCTTC	.	TRBV6-6	TRBD1	TRBJ2-1
CASSSEAGQETQYF	TGTGCTAGCAGCTCGGAGGCTGGCCAAGAAACCCAGTACTTC	once	TRBV5-6	.	TRBJ2-5
CASSPGQGAEKPFF	TGTGCCAGCAGCCCCGGGCAGGGGGCGGAAAAACCGTTTTTT	.	TRBV11-2	TRBD1	TRBJ1-4
CASFIGKQFF	TGTGCCAGCTTTATCGGGAAGCAGTTCTTC	.	TRBV12-3/TRBV12-4	.	TRBJ2-1
CSGIQIAGIDTQYF	TGCAGTGGGATTCAAATAGCGGGCATAGATACGCAGTATTTT	.	TRBV29-1	TRBD2	TRBJ2-3
CASSLKNRAYEQYF	TGTGCCAGCAGCCTCAAAAACAGGGCCTACGAGCAGTACTTC	many	TRBV14	.	TRBJ2-7
CVSSEVTLGAINIQYF	TGTGTCAGCAGTGAAGTAACACTGGGAGCCATAAACATTCAGTACTTC	once	TRBV6-1	.	TRBJ2-4
CASSHWTGPAETQYF	TGTGCCAGTAGTCATTGGACTGGTCCCGCGGAGACCCAGTATTTC	.	TRBV11-2	.	TRBJ2-5
CASSWTSGRDIQYF	TGTGCCAGCAGTTGGACTAGCGGGAGGGACATTCAGTACTTC	many	TRBV2	TRBD2	TRBJ2-4
CASNPNSGETQYF	TGTGCCAGCAATCCGAACAGCGGAGAGACCCAGTACTTC	once	TRBV12-3/TRBV12-4	.	TRBJ2-5
CASGAHVLGRNPFYNEQFF	TGTGCCAGCGGCGCCCACGTTTTGGGGCGAAATCCATTCTACAATGAGCAGTTCTTC	.	TRBV11-2	.	TRBJ2-1
CACSLDWRLAGRRNGYEQYF	TGTGCCTGCAGCTTGGACTGGAGACTAGCGGGTAGGAGAAATGGCTACGAGCAGTACTTC	.	TRBV5-5	TRBD2	TRBJ2-7
CSVLQGWGMNTEALF	TGCAGCGTTCTTCAGGGGTGGGGGATGAACACTGAAGCTTTATTT	.	TRBV29-1	.	TRBJ1-1